This TCR beta chain was profiled in a study of T cell repertoires in cytomegalovirus infection. About the study: Newly reported HLA-C-restricted and thoroughly characterized HLA-B-restricted CMV epitopes were employed. It was the public TCR beta signatures that indicated both CMV infection and matching HLA type.

To note about this clonotype: Antigen: not known.

TCRdb recomputed calls from the reads with MiXCR, one row per CDR3 protein. The repertoire holds approximately 770,000 distinct CDR3 sequences, with under 35% as singletons. The CDR3 extends over 17 amino acids. Looked up from germline, CDR1 is KGHSH and CDR2 is LQKENI. V was trimmed by 2 bases and J by 0 bases, leaving 14 bases between them. This receptor was identified in a human donor in good health (CMV status not recorded). Some clones in this sample may be carry-over from other donors' samples. The source was cultured CD8+ T cells from PBMCs, collected from culture after CMV antigen stimulation. The V call is TRBV18, the J call TRBJ2-1; D remains unclear. CDR3 in amino acids: CASSPSGVKSSYNEQFF. The CDR3 region has the DNA TGTGCCAGCTCACCAAGTGGAGTTAAAAGCTCCTACAATGAGCAGTTCTTC.